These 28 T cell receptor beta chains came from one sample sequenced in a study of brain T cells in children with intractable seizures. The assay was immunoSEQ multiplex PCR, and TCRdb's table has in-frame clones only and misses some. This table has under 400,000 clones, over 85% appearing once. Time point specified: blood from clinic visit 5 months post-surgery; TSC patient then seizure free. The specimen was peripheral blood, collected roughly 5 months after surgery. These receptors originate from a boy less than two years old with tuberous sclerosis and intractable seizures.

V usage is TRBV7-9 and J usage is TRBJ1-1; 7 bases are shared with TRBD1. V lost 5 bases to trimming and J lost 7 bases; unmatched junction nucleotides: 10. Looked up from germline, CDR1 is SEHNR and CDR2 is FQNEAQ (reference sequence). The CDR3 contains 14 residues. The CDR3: CASSAQQGILEAFF. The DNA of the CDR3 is TGTGCCAGCAGCGCCCAACAGGGGATTCTTGAAGCTTTCTTT.

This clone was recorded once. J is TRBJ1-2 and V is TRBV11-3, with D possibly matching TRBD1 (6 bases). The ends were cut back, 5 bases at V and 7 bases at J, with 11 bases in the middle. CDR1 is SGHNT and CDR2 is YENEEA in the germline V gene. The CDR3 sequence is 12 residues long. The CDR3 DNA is TGTGCCAGCAGCCACAGGGTGGGTGGCTACACCTTC. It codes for CASSHRVGGYTF.

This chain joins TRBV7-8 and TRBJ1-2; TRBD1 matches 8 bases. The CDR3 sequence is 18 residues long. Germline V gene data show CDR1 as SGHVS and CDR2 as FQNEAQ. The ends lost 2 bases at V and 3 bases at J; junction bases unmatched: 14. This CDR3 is CASSLRTGCVLGYYGYTF. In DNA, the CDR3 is TGTGCCAGCAGCTTAAGGACAGGGTGTGTTTTAGGTTACTATGGCTACACCTTC.

The chain's CDR3 is CASSEKGRSEAFF. In DNA, the CDR3 is TGTGCCAGCAGTGAAAAGGGCAGAAGTGAAGCTTTCTTT. The rearrangement links TRBV2 to TRBJ1-1; D remains ambiguous. The CDR3 has 13 residues. Trimming took 2 bases from V and 7 from J, leaving 11 bases between them. Germline loops: CDR1 SNHLY, CDR2 FYNNEI.

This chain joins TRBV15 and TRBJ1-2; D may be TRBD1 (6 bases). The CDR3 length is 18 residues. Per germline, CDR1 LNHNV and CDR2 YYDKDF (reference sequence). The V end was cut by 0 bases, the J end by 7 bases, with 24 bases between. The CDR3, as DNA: TGTGCCACCAGCAGAGATCGACACACCCCGACAGGTACAGGTGGCTACACCTTC. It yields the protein CATSRDRHTPTGTGGYTF.

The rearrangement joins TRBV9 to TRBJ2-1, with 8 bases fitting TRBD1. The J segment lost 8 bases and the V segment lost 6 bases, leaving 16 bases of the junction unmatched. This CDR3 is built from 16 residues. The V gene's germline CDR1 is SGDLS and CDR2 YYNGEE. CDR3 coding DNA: TGTGCCAGCACCCGAGCCGGGACAGGTAGCTATCATGAGCAGTTCTTC. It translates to CASTRAGTGSYHEQFF.

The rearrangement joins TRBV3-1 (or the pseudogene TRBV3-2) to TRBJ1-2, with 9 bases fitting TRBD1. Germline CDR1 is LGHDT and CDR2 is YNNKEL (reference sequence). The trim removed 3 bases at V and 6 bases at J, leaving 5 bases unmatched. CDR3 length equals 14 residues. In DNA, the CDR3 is TGTGCCAGCAGCCAGGGACAGGGTCTGGATGGCTACACCTTC. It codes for CASSQGQGLDGYTF.

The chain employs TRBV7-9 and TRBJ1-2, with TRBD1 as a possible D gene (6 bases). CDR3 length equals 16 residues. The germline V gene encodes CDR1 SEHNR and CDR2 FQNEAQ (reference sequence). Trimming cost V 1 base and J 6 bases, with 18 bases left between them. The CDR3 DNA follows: TGTGCCAGCAGCTTAGGAGTTTCAGGGGAGCAGGATGGCTACACCTTC. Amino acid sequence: CASSLGVSGEQDGYTF.

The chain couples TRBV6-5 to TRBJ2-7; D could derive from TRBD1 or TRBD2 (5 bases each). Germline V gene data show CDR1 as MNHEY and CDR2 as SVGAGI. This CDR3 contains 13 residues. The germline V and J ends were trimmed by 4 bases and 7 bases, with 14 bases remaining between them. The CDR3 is CASSSPGLGEQYF. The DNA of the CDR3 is TGTGCCAGCAGTTCCCCGGGGCTCGGTGAGCAGTACTTC.

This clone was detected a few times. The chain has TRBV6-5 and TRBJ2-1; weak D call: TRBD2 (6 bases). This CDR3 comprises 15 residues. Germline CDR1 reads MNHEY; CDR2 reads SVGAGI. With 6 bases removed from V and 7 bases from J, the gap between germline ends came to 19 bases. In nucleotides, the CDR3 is TGTGCCAGCAGCCTAGGGGCTACGGCGGGAAATGAGCAGTTCTTC. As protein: CASSLGATAGNEQFF.

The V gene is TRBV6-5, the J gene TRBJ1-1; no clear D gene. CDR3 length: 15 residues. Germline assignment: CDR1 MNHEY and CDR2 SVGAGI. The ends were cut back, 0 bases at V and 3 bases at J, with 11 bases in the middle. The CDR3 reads CASSYSETPDTEAFF. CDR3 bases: TGTGCCAGCAGTTACTCAGAGACCCCGGACACTGAAGCTTTCTTT.

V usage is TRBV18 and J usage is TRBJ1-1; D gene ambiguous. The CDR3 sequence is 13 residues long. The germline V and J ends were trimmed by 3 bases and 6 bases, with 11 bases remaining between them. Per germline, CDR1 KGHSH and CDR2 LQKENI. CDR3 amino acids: CASSPGGFSEAFF. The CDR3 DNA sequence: TGTGCCAGCTCACCCGGAGGGTTCTCTGAAGCTTTCTTT. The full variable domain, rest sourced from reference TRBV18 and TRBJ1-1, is NAGVMQNPRHLVRRRGQEARLRCSPMKGHSHVYWYRQLPEEGLKFMVYLQKENIIDESGMPKERFSAEFPKEGPSILRIQQVVRGDSAAYFCASSPGGFSEAFFGQGTRLTVV.

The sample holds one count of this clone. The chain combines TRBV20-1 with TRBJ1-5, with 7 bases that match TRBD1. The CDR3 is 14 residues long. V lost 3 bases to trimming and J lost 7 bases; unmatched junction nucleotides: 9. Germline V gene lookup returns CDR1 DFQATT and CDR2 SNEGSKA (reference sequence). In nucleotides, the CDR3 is TGCAGTGCTAGTGAATACAGGGGAGAACAGCCCCAGCATTTT. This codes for CSASEYRGEQPQHF.

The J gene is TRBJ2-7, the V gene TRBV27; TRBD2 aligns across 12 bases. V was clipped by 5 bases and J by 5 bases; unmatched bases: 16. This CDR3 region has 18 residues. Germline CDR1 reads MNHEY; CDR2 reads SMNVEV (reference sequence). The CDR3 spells CASSVLLAGGPNDHEQYF. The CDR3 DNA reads TGTGCCAGCAGTGTATTACTAGCGGGGGGTCCTAACGACCACGAGCAGTACTTC.

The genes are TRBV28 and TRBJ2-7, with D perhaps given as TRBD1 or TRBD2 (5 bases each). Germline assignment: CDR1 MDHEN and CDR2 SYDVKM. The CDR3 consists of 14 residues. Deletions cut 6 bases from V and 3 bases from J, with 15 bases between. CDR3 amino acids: CASSGTDDFYEQYF. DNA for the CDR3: TGTGCCAGCAGCGGGACGGACGATTTCTACGAGCAGTACTTC.

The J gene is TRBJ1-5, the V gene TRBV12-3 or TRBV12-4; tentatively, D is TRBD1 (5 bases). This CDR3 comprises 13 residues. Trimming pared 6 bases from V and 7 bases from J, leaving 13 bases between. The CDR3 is CASRQTGGQPQHF. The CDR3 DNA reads TGTGCCAGCAGGCAGACTGGGGGGCAGCCCCAGCATTTT.

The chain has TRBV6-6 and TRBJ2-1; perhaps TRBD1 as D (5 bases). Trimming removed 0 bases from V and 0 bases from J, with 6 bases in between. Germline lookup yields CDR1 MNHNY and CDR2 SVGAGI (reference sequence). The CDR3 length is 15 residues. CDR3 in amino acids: CASSYSQGSYNEQFF. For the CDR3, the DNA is TGTGCCAGCAGTTACTCGCAGGGCTCCTACAATGAGCAGTTCTTC.

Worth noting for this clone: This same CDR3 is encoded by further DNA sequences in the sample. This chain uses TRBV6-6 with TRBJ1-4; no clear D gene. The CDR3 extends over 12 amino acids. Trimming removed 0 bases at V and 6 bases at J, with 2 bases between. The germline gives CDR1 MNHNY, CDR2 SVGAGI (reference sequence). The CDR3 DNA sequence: TGTGCCAGCAGTTACTCGGATGAAAAACTGTTTTTT. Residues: CASSYSDEKLFF.

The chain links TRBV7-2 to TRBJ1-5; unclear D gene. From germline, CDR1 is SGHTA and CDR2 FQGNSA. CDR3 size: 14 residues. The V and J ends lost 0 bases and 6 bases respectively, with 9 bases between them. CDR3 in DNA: TGTGCCAGCAGCTTAGCAGGGAATAGTCAGCCCCAGCATTTT. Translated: CASSLAGNSQPQHF.

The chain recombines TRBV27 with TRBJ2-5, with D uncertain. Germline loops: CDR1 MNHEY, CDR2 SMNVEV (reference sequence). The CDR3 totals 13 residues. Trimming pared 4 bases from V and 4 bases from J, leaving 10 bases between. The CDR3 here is CASSYTKGETQYF. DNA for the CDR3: TGTGCCAGCAGTTATACGAAGGGAGAGACCCAGTACTTC.

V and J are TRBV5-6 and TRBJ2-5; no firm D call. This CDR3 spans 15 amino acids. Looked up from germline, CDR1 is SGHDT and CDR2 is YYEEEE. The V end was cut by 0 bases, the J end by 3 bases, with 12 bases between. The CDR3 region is CASSLASSSKETQYF. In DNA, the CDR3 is TGTGCCAGCAGCTTGGCCTCGAGTTCCAAAGAGACCCAGTACTTC.

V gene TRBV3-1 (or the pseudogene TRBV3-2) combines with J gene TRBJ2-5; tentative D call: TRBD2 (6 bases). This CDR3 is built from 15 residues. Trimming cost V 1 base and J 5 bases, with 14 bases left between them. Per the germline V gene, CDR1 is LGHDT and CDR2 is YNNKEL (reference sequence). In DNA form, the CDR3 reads TGTGCCAGCAGCCAAGTGGACTACTACCGGGAGACCCAGTACTTC. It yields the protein CASSQVDYYRETQYF.

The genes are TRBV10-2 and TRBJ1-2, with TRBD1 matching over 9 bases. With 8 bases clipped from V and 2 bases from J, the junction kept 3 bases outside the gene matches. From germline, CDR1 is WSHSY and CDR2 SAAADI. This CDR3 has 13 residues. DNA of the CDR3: TGCGCCAGCCGACAGGGGGGGAACTATGGCTACACCTTC. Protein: CASRQGGNYGYTF.

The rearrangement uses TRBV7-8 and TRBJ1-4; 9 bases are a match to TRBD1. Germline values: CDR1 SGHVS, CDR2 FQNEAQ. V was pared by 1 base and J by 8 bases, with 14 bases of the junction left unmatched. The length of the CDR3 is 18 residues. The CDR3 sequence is CASSLGGDRVTWREKLFF. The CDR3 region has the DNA TGTGCCAGCAGCTTAGGAGGGGACAGGGTAACATGGAGAGAAAAACTGTTTTTT.

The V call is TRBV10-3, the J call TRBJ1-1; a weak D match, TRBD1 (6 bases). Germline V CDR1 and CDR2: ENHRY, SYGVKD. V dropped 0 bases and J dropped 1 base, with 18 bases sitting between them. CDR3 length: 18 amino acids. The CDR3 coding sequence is TGTGCCATCAGTGAGTCAACAGGGCTGGTGGTAACGAACACTGAAGCTTTCTTT. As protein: CAISESTGLVVTNTEAFF.

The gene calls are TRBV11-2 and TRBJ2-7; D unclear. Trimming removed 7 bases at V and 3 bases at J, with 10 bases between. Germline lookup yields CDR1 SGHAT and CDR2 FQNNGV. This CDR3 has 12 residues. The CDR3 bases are TGTGCCAGCACCAGTTTGGACTACGAGCAGTACTTC. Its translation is CASTSLDYEQYF.

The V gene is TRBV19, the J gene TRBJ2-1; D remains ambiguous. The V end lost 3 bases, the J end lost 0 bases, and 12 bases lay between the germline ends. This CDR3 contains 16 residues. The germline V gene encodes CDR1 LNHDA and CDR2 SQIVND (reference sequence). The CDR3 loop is CASSIETASSYNEQFF. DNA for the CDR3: TGTGCCAGTAGTATCGAGACCGCCAGCTCCTACAATGAGCAGTTCTTC. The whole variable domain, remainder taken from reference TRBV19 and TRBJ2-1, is DGGITQSPKYLFRKEGQNVTLSCEQNLNHDAMYWYRQDPGQGLRLIYYSQIVNDFQKGDIAEGYSVSREKKESFPLTVTSAQKNPTAFYLCASSIETASSYNEQFFGPGTRLTVL.

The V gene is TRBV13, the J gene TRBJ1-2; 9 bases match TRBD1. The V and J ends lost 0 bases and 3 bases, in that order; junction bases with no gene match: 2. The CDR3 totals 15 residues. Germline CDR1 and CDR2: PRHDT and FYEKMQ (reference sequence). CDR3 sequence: CASSLGTGGYYGYTF. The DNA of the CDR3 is TGTGCCAGCAGCTTAGGGACAGGGGGTTACTATGGCTACACCTTC.